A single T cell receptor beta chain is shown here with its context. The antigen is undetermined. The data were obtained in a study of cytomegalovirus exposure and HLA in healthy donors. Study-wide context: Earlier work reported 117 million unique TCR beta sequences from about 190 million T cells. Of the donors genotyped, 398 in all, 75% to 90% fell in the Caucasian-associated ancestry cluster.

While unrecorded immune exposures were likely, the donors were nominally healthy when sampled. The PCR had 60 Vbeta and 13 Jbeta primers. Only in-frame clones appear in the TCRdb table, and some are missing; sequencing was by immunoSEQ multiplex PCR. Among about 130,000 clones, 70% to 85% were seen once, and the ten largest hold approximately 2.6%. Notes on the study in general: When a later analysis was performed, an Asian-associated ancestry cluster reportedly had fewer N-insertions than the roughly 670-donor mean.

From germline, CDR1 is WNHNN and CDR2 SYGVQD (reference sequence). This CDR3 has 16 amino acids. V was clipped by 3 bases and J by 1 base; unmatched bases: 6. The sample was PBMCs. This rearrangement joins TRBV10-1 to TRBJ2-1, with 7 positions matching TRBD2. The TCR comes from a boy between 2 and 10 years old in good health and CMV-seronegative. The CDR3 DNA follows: TGCGCCAGCAGTGAATCTCCGGGAGGATCCTACAATGAGCAGTTCTTC. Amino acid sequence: CASSESPGGSYNEQFF.